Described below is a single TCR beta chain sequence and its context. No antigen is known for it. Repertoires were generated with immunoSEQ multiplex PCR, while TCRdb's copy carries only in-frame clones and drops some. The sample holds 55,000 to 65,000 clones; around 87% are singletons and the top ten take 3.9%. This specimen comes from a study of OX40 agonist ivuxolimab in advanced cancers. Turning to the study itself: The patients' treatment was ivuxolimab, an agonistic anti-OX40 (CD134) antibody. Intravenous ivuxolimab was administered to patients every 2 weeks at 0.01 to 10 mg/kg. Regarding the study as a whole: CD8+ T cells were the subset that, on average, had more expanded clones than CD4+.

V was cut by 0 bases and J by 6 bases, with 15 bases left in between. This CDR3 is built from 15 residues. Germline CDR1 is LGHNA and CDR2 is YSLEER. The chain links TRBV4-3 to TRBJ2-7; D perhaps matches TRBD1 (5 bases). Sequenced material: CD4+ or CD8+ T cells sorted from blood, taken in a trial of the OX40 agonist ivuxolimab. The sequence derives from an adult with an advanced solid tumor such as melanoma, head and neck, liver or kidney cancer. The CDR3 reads CASSQELAGPREQYF. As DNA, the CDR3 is TGCGCCAGCAGCCAAGAATTAGCAGGGCCTCGCGAGCAGTACTTC.